This note documents a single T cell receptor (beta chain) sequence. It lacks a known antigen. No base qualities exist here, and no much larger clone lies one base off it. The immunoSEQ Assay, a bias-controlled multiplex PCR, was used to amplify TCRbeta CDR3 regions from genomic DNA. Under the source paper's analysis protocol: The number of nucleated cells in each sample was estimated from the amplification of reference gene primers within the assay. To quantify the absolute abundance of each unique TCRbeta CDR3 rearrangement, sequence reads were collapsed and filtered. Productive Simpson clonality was computed per sample as the square root of Simpson's diversity index over productive rearrangements. The immuneACCESS repertoire file appears here via TCRdb, limited to in-frame rearrangements. These files lack a portion of the clones; in checked studies, under half of the deficit traces to unresolved V genes, and the cause of the others is not known. The DNA gave D and trimming, while V, J and clone size come from that table. The sample data list 250,000 to 300,000 clones, and 87% of these were observed just once. In total, the top ten clones hold 2.2% of the sample.

Another Seattle source contributed samples from volunteer blood donors who had recovered from COVID-19. Each collaborating institution followed its own protocols to collect whole blood in K2EDTA tubes. For TCRbeta analysis, collaborators shipped samples as frozen whole blood, isolated PBMCs, or DNA extracted from either of those sample types. The data originate from a study of blood T cell repertoires in COVID-19 (TCRdb year 2020). A note on the overall study: The collaborator samples originated in the United States, Italy and Spain and spanned the acute and convalescent phases of COVID-19. Samples were obtained from the ongoing ImmuneRACE study (first 160 participants) and from over 1,000 subjects provided by 6 global collaborators. Subjects who had been exposed to COVID-19, were actively infected with it, or had recovered from it provided the deeply sampled blood TCRbeta repertoires that made up the dataset. The repertoires were released in a freely available public database intended as a resource for research on the immune response to SARS-CoV-2. A de-identified subject ID, COVID-19 status, age in years and sex were almost always included in the sample metadata. The material from the prospective study consisted of cDNA or gDNA derived from T cells, B-cell-depleted T cells, or PBMCs. Where available, HLA class I and class II types were obtained from metadata supplied by the sample provider rather than from assay-based typing. General conclusions and limits of the study: The amount of clinical and demographic metadata varied by source and participant and was provided uncurated.

The CDR1 and CDR2 encoded by the germline V gene are SQVTM and ANQGSEA. From the cysteine through the phenylalanine, the CDR3 covers 15 amino acids. Just CDR3 DNA is preserved here, 45 bases in frame from base 1. Germline trimming amounts to 6 bases on V and 0 bases on J, with 5 as the count of junction bases outside the gene matches. Recombination connected TRBV29-1 to TRBJ2-3, with 11 bases aligning to TRBD2. Source material: peripheral blood. The TCR comes from a woman aged 45-65 years who had recovered from COVID-19. The CDR3 here reads CSVDGTSGSTDTQYF. The nucleotide sequence reads TGCAGCGTCGACGGGACTAGCGGAAGCACAGATACGCAGTATTTT.